Each of the 22 T cell receptor beta chains below was sequenced from the same sample in a study of blood T cells in healthy people across ages. For the second PCR, which ran for about 6 to 12 cycles, a sample-barcoded 5' primer and a J-beta primer mix were used. Using its own MiXCR run on the 5' RACE reads, TCRdb lists one record per CDR3 protein. The sample lists 1.5 million to 2 million distinct CDR3 sequences; roughly 52% were seen once. Material for sequencing was blood. The source is a woman aged 35 to 49 in good health.

The V and J genes are TRBV29-1 and TRBJ2-7; 8 nucleotides match TRBD1. V lost 7 bases, J lost 2 bases, and 10 bases stayed unmatched. CDR3 length: 14 amino acids. The germline CDR1 and CDR2 sequences are SQVTM and ANQGSEA. CDR3 residues: CSANRQGRTYEQYF. The CDR3 nucleotides read TGCAGCGCTAACCGACAGGGGAGGACCTACGAGCAGTACTTC.

In its sample, this clonotype was seen a few times. The CDR3 protein is CASSTLGRGYQETQYF. CDR3 coding DNA: TGTGCCAGCAGCACGCTCGGGCGGGGGTACCAAGAGACCCAGTACTTC. The V call is TRBV7-3, the J call TRBJ2-5; 7 nucleotides agree with TRBD2. With 5 bases clipped from V and 0 bases from J, the junction kept 9 bases outside the gene matches. The CDR3 runs 16 residues. The germline V gene has CDR1 SGHTA and CDR2 FQGTGA.

This chain connects TRBV3-1 to TRBJ2-7; D is ambiguous. In germline, CDR1 is LGHDT, CDR2 YNNKEL (reference sequence). The CDR3 loop spans 12 amino acids. V lost 3 bases and J 2 bases, leaving 5 bases between the germline ends. CDR3 in DNA: TGTGCCAGCAGCCAGTACCCCTACGAGCAGTACTTC. Translated: CASSQYPYEQYF.

The chain links TRBV7-2 to TRBJ2-3, with 8 nucleotides matching TRBD2. The CDR3 sequence is 18 residues long. Per the germline V gene, CDR1 is SGHTA and CDR2 is FQGNSA. After removal of 0 bases from V and 5 bases from J, the junction contained 13 bases not matched to a gene. The chain's CDR3 is CASSLATAGGFRRDTQYF. The CDR3 DNA is TGTGCCAGCAGCTTAGCAACTGCGGGGGGCTTTAGGCGAGATACGCAGTATTTT.

J is TRBJ1-1 and V is TRBV5-1; 7 positions agree with TRBD1. This CDR3 contains 20 residues. Germline loops: CDR1 SGHRS, CDR2 YFSETQ. Trimming took 2 bases from V and 1 from J; bases not matched to a gene: 20. Here the CDR3 DNA reads TGCGCCAGCAGCTTATTGGGTAAACAGGGGTTAAAGGGAAAGAACACTGAAGCTTTCTTT. Translation: CASSLLGKQGLKGKNTEAFF.

The genes are TRBV6-2 or TRBV6-3 and TRBJ2-1; 8 nucleotides agree with TRBD2. In germline, CDR1 is MNHEY, CDR2 SVGEGT. Losses at the gene ends were 6 bases for V and 4 bases for J; bases not matched to a gene: 8. CDR3 length equals 15 residues. The CDR3 DNA reads TGTGCCAGCAGCCCTCTCGGGGGGGGGTACAATGAGCAGTTCTTC. Translated, it gives CASSPLGGGYNEQFF.

This clonotype was recorded a few times. The V and J genes are TRBV20-1 and TRBJ2-5; a weak D match, TRBD1 (7 bases). Near its end, the DNA agrees better with TRBJ2-7, so the J call may be wrong. This CDR3 is built from 12 residues. CDR1 is DFQATT, CDR2 SNEGSKA, per germline (reference sequence). CDR3 loop: CSASRGDYEQYF. The CDR3 nucleotides are TGCAGTGCTAGCAGGGGGGACTACGAGCAGTACTTC.

This clonotype was counted only a few times. The V call is TRBV7-2, the J call TRBJ1-5; D ambiguous. Trimming pared 0 bases from V and 7 bases from J, leaving 13 bases between. CDR1 is SGHTA and CDR2 is FQGNSA in the germline V gene. This CDR3 comprises 15 residues. CDR3 loop: CASSLALTGWQPQHF. CDR3 DNA sequence: TGTGCCAGCAGCTTAGCGCTAACGGGATGGCAGCCCCAGCATTTT.

CDR3 sequence (DNA): TGCAGTGCTCCGGGACAGGGGGCCTTATGGCAGTACTTC. Protein product: CSAPGQGALWQYF. J is TRBJ2-5 and V is TRBV20-1, with TRBD1 matching 12 bases. The V and J ends lost 5 bases and 11 bases, in that order; junction bases with no gene match: 9. The CDR3 has 13 residues. Germline V gene data show CDR1 as DFQATT and CDR2 as SNEGSKA (reference sequence).

This clonotype was observed many times. The V call is TRBV27, the J call TRBJ2-3; no clear D gene. V shed 6 bases and J shed 4 bases, with 5 bases lying between them. The CDR3 has 11 residues. Germline V CDR1 and CDR2: MNHEY, SMNVEV (reference sequence). CDR3 nucleotide sequence: TGTGCCAGCAGGTTGGCAGATACGCAGTATTTT. This codes for CASRLADTQYF.

This chain connects TRBV5-1 to TRBJ1-1, with 9 bases fitting TRBD1. V lost 5 bases, J lost 3 bases, and 11 bases stayed unmatched. This CDR3 contains 16 residues. CDR1 is SGHRS, CDR2 YFSETQ, per germline. The CDR3 reads CASRKGQGGVDTEAFF. The CDR3 DNA follows: TGCGCCAGCAGAAAGGGACAGGGTGGGGTAGACACTGAAGCTTTCTTT.

In this sample, this clonotype turned up a few times. The chain recombines TRBV27 with TRBJ2-5; D possibly uses TRBD1 or TRBD2 (5 bases each). Matching the DNA end better, TRBJ2-7 makes the J call doubtful. The CDR3 runs to 14 residues. CDR1 is MNHEY, CDR2 SMNVEV, per germline (reference sequence). The CDR3 bases are TGTGCCAGCAGTTCTGGGACCCCGGTGGTCGAGCAGTACTTC. It is translated as CASSSGTPVVEQYF.

This clonotype is a singleton in its sample. This chain's CDR3 is CATSRDSGGYQPQHF. DNA of the CDR3: TGTGCCACCAGCAGAGATTCCGGCGGGTATCAGCCCCAGCATTTT. The chain combines TRBV15 with TRBJ1-5; D not certain. In germline, CDR1 is LNHNV, CDR2 YYDKDF (reference sequence). The CDR3 sequence is 15 residues long. The V end lost 0 bases, the J end lost 5 bases, and 11 bases lay between the germline ends.

This chain links TRBV28 with TRBJ2-5; 11 nucleotides match TRBD1. The J call may be faulty, since TRBJ2-7 better matches the DNA end. The CDR3 has 19 amino acids. Germline V CDR1 and CDR2: MDHEN, SYDVKM. The CDR3 bases are TGTGCCAGCAGTTTAGGGTTCCGGGTCGGGACAGGGGGTAACTACGAGCAGTACTTC. Its protein is CASSLGFRVGTGGNYEQYF.

This clonotype has more than one count but fewer than ten. This CDR3 reads CASSLTSGRDNEQFF. The CDR3 DNA is TGTGCCAGCAGCCTAACTAGCGGGAGGGACAATGAGCAGTTCTTC. This chain connects TRBV4-2 to TRBJ2-1; the match to TRBD2 covers 13 bases. This CDR3 region has 15 residues. Trimming at V came to 4 bases and at J to 5 bases, leaving 2 bases not matched to a gene. Germline V lookup: CDR1 LGHNA, CDR2 YNFKEQ.

The chain is built from TRBV6-1 and TRBJ2-5; no clear D gene. CDR3 length equals 15 residues. V shed 6 bases and J shed 2 bases, with 16 bases lying between them. Germline V gives CDR1 MNHNS, CDR2 SASEGT. As DNA, the CDR3 is TGTGCCAGCAGCGATCTAAAAGTTAATCAAGAGACCCAGTACTTC. Translating gives CASSDLKVNQETQYF.

The genes are TRBV5-6 and TRBJ2-7; either TRBD1 or TRBD2 may fit D (5 bases each). V gave up 3 bases and J gave up 3 bases, with 13 bases separating them. This CDR3 contains 14 residues. Germline-derived CDR1 and CDR2 are SGHDT and YYEEEE. The CDR3: CASSSALGVYEQYF. In DNA form, the CDR3 reads TGTGCCAGCAGCTCGGCTTTGGGGGTCTACGAGCAGTACTTC.

This clonotype was found a few times. This chain uses TRBV7-3 with TRBJ2-4; TRBD1 aligns across 7 bases. V was pared by 1 base and J by 6 bases, with 6 bases of the junction left unmatched. CDR1 and CDR2 from the germline V gene are SGHTA and FQGTGA. The CDR3 is made up of 15 amino acids. CDR3 sequence: CASSLKGARRNIQYF. CDR3 sequence (DNA): TGTGCCAGCAGCTTAAAGGGGGCGCGAAGAAACATTCAGTACTTC.

The chain couples TRBV24-1 to TRBJ2-1, with D possibly being TRBD2 (5 bases). CDR3 length: 15 amino acids. The V end lost 2 bases, the J end lost 4 bases, and 11 bases lay between the germline ends. In germline, CDR1 is KGHDR, CDR2 SFDVKD. This CDR3 is CATSDSSRGYNEQFF. Here the CDR3 DNA reads TGTGCCACCAGTGATTCGTCCCGGGGATACAATGAGCAGTTCTTC.

The chain employs TRBV3-1 and TRBJ1-2; a possible D gene is TRBD1 (5 bases). From germline, CDR1 is LGHDT and CDR2 YNNKEL (reference sequence). CDR3 length: 13 amino acids. V was trimmed by 3 bases and J by 8 bases, leaving 13 bases between them. CDR3 amino acids: CASSQGGMVGYTF. CDR3 DNA: TGTGCCAGCAGCCAGGGGGGGATGGTAGGCTACACCTTC.

The chain couples TRBV7-9 to TRBJ2-7; D unresolved. The germline V gene encodes CDR1 SEHNR and CDR2 FQNEAQ (reference sequence). V was clipped by 5 bases and J by 5 bases, with 22 bases between them. This CDR3 spans 16 amino acids. The CDR3 loop is CASSQPDVGSAHEQYF. CDR3 in DNA: TGTGCCAGCAGCCAACCGGACGTCGGATCAGCCCACGAGCAGTACTTC.

The V call is TRBV6-2 or TRBV6-3, the J call TRBJ2-1; no reliable D call. V was cut by 2 bases and J by 12 bases, with 11 bases left in between. There are 12 residues in the CDR3. Germline lookup yields CDR1 MNHEY and CDR2 SVGEGT. CDR3 sequence (DNA): TGTGCCAGCAGTTACAGTTACTACGGGCAGTTCTTC. Residues: CASSYSYYGQFF.